The 25 T cell receptor beta chains presented below share a single source sample, sequenced in a study of cytomegalovirus exposure and HLA in healthy donors. The PCR contained 60 Vbeta and 13 Jbeta primers. Assay: immunoSEQ multiplex PCR; the TCRdb copy retains only in-frame clones and omits some. The sample holds about 110,000 clones, 80% seen once. Sequences were obtained from PBMCs. The receptors were gathered from a man aged 45-60 years in good health and CMV-seronegative.

The table lists this clone with a count of one. The V gene is TRBV29-1, the J gene TRBJ2-1; TRBD2 aligns across 9 bases. V was clipped by 2 bases and J by 9 bases; unmatched bases: 5. The CDR3 covers 13 residues. The germline V gene encodes CDR1 SQVTM and CDR2 ANQGSEA. Here the CDR3 DNA reads TGCAGCGTTGAACGTAGAGCGGGAGGTGAGCAGTTCTTC. Translated: CSVERRAGGEQFF.

This clone occurred a few times. The gene calls are TRBV7-8 and TRBJ2-5, with TRBD2 matching 8 bases. This CDR3 region has 15 residues. The germline gives CDR1 SGHVS, CDR2 FQNEAQ. After removal of 4 bases from V and 5 bases from J, the junction contained 9 bases not matched to a gene. This CDR3 reads CASSSRAGVEETQYF. In DNA form, the CDR3 reads TGTGCCAGCAGCTCCAGAGCGGGAGTCGAGGAGACCCAGTACTTC.

The chain uses TRBV27 and TRBJ2-7; 10 bases agree with TRBD1. Germline V lookup: CDR1 MNHEY, CDR2 SMNVEV (reference sequence). This CDR3 contains 16 residues. Losses at the gene ends were 5 bases for V and 3 bases for J; bases not matched to a gene: 10. As DNA, the CDR3 is TGTGCCAGCAGTCCGCCGGACAGGGGGAAGGGCTACGAGCAGTACTTC. This encodes CASSPPDRGKGYEQYF.

This clone was recorded a few times. V usage is TRBV5-1 and J usage is TRBJ1-1; D is unclear. The CDR3 sequence is 14 residues long. Germline values: CDR1 SGHRS, CDR2 YFSETQ. The germline V and J ends were trimmed by 0 bases and 4 bases, with 10 bases remaining between them. DNA for the CDR3: TGCGCCAGCAGCTTGGAGTGGGAGGGCACTGAAGCTTTCTTT. This translates into CASSLEWEGTEAFF.

This chain joins TRBV5-1 and TRBJ2-5; 8 positions match TRBD1. The CDR3 is 14 amino acids. Germline assignment: CDR1 SGHRS and CDR2 YFSETQ. The J segment lost 3 bases and the V segment lost 6 bases, leaving 7 bases of the junction unmatched. Here the CDR3 reads CASTQTGDEETQYF. The CDR3 region has the DNA TGCGCCAGCACCCAGACAGGGGATGAAGAGACCCAGTACTTC.

V gene TRBV5-8 combines with J gene TRBJ2-1, with a weak D call TRBD1 (5 bases). CDR1 and CDR2 (germline): SGHTS, YDEGEE. The V end was cut by 0 bases, the J end by 6 bases, with 13 bases between. The CDR3 consists of 15 residues. CDR3 DNA sequence: TGTGCCAGCAGCTTGGGACAGATGGGCCTCAATGAGCAGTTCTTC. It is translated as CASSLGQMGLNEQFF. Based on the CDR3 plus reference TRBV5-8 and TRBJ2-1, the full variable domain is EAGVTQSPTHLIKTRGQQATLRCSPISGHTSVYWYQQALGLGLQFLLWYDEGEERNRGNFPPRFSGRQFPNYSSELNVNALELEDSALYLCASSLGQMGLNEQFFGPGTRLTVL.

V usage is TRBV5-1 and J usage is TRBJ1-2; TRBD1 matches 7 bases. The junction had 12 bases not matched to a gene; V was cut back by 2 bases and J by 8 bases. The V gene's germline CDR1 is SGHRS and CDR2 YFSETQ. The CDR3 sequence is 15 residues long. The CDR3 DNA reads TGCGCCAGCAGCTTAACTACAGGGGAACCTGGGGGCTACACCTTC. Translated: CASSLTTGEPGGYTF.

The sample holds one count of this clone. V gene TRBV30 combines with J gene TRBJ1-3; D remains unclear. CDR3 length: 14 amino acids. Trimming removed 1 base from V and 4 bases from J, with 11 bases in between. Germline V gene lookup returns CDR1 GTSNPN and CDR2 SVGIG (reference sequence). The CDR3 region has the DNA TGTGCCTGGAGTGGACTAACCCACGGAAACACCATATATTTT. It codes for CAWSGLTHGNTIYF.

The chain couples TRBV9 to TRBJ1-2; unclear D gene. The germline gives CDR1 SGDLS, CDR2 YYNGEE. Deletions cut 3 bases from V and 6 bases from J, with 18 bases between. The CDR3 sequence is 15 residues long. CDR3 residues: CASSAMSKDRDGYTF. The CDR3 DNA follows: TGTGCCAGCAGCGCGATGTCGAAGGATCGGGATGGCTACACCTTC.

The V and J genes are TRBV13 and TRBJ2-2; weak D call: TRBD2 (5 bases). This CDR3 comprises 16 residues. Germline V gives CDR1 PRHDT, CDR2 FYEKMQ (reference sequence). V shed 0 bases and J shed 5 bases, with 13 bases lying between them. The CDR3 sequence: CASSLGVRGITGELFF. The CDR3 bases are TGTGCCAGCAGCTTAGGAGTCCGGGGTATTACCGGGGAGCTGTTTTTT.

J is TRBJ1-2 and V is TRBV7-8, with D perhaps matching TRBD1 (6 bases). Between the trimmed V and J ends, which lost 1 base and 4 bases, there was a span of 10 bases. The CDR3 runs 14 residues. The V gene's germline CDR1 is SGHVS and CDR2 FQNEAQ. CDR3 sequence: CASSLGTVGYGYTF. The CDR3 nucleotides read TGTGCCAGCAGCTTAGGGACAGTAGGCTATGGCTACACCTTC.

The chain recombines TRBV7-3 with TRBJ1-2; TRBD1 agrees at 8 bases. The V gene end was trimmed by 5 bases and the J gene end by 4 bases; junction bases not matched to a gene: 12. This CDR3 is built from 16 residues. The V gene's germline CDR1 is SGHTA and CDR2 FQGTGA. CDR3 nucleotides: TGTGCCAGCAGCCTCTCGGGACAGGAAGATTCCTATGGCTACACCTTC. This sequence encodes CASSLSGQEDSYGYTF.

This rearrangement joins TRBV5-4 to TRBJ2-5; D perhaps matches TRBD2 (7 bases). Trimming took 4 bases from V and 3 from J, leaving 10 bases between them. Germline V lookup: CDR1 SGHNT, CDR2 YYREEE (reference sequence). The CDR3 totals 13 residues. CDR3 amino acids: CASSRGGKETQYF. The DNA of the CDR3 is TGTGCCAGCAGCAGGGGGGGGAAAGAGACCCAGTACTTC.

This rearrangement joins TRBV7-3 to TRBJ2-5, with D possibly TRBD2 on 6 matching bases. V was pared by 5 bases and J by 5 bases, with 18 bases between. In germline, CDR1 is SGHTA, CDR2 FQGTGA. The CDR3 runs to 15 residues. The CDR3 nucleotides read TGTGCCAGCAGCCGCACGGGACTCCTCCCGGAGACCCAGTACTTC. Encoded protein: CASSRTGLLPETQYF.

The table lists this clone with a count of one. This chain connects TRBV9 to TRBJ2-1, with 16 nucleotides matching TRBD2. V trimming: 3 bases; J trimming: 7 bases; junction bases outside the gene matches: 4. There are 16 residues in the CDR3. Germline lookup yields CDR1 SGDLS and CDR2 YYNGEE. The CDR3 region is CASSGGLAGGENEQFF. The CDR3 nucleotides are TGTGCCAGCAGCGGGGGACTAGCGGGGGGGGAAAATGAGCAGTTCTTC.

The chain is built from TRBV7-3 and TRBJ2-5, with D possibly matching TRBD1 (5 bases). This CDR3 spans 14 amino acids. CDR1 is SGHTA and CDR2 is FQGTGA in the germline V gene. V lost 4 bases and J lost 0, with 9 bases in between. The CDR3 is CASSSDSDQETQYF. The CDR3 nucleotides read TGTGCCAGCAGCTCAGACAGCGACCAAGAGACCCAGTACTTC.

The rearrangement uses TRBV28 and TRBJ1-6; the match to TRBD1 covers 8 bases. CDR1 is MDHEN, CDR2 SYDVKM, per germline. V trimming: 6 bases; J trimming: 9 bases; junction bases outside the gene matches: 7. The CDR3 length is 14 residues. The CDR3 region has the DNA TGTGCCAGCAGGCACCCCGGACAGGGTTCACCCCTCCACTTT. This sequence encodes CASRHPGQGSPLHF.

J is TRBJ1-5 and V is TRBV6-1; TRBD1 matches at 8 bases. The CDR3 totals 14 residues. V was pared by 1 base and J by 4 bases, with 0 bases of the junction left unmatched. Looked up from germline, CDR1 is MNHNS and CDR2 is SASEGT. The CDR3 here is CASSEGQGNQPQHF. CDR3 sequence (DNA): TGTGCCAGCAGTGAAGGACAGGGGAATCAGCCCCAGCATTTT.

The chain recombines TRBV19 with TRBJ2-5; D is perhaps TRBD2 (5 bases). The V gene's germline CDR1 is LNHDA and CDR2 SQIVND (reference sequence). The V and J ends lost 4 bases and 0 bases respectively, with 9 bases between them. There are 14 residues in the CDR3. CDR3 in DNA: TGTGCCAGTAGTAAATCGGGGAACCAAGAGACCCAGTACTTC. It codes for CASSKSGNQETQYF.

The chain links TRBV12-5 to TRBJ1-2; 11 bases map to TRBD1. CDR3 length: 14 amino acids. J lost 8 bases, V lost 5 bases, and 7 bases had no gene match. Germline CDR1 LGHNT, CDR2 FRNRAP. In nucleotides, the CDR3 is TGTGCTAGTGGTGCGGGGGACAGGGGGAACGGCTACACCTTC. Residues: CASGAGDRGNGYTF.

The V gene is TRBV19, the J gene TRBJ2-7; 9 nucleotides line up with TRBD1. J was trimmed by 0 bases and V by 5 bases; bases with no gene match: 5. Germline V gene data show CDR1 as LNHDA and CDR2 as SQIVND (reference sequence). There are 15 residues in the CDR3. The CDR3 nucleotides are TGTGCCAGTAGTCCGGGACAGGGAACCTCCTACGAGCAGTACTTC. It encodes CASSPGQGTSYEQYF. Full variable domain (outside the CDR3, taken from reference TRBV19 and TRBJ2-7): DGGITQSPKYLFRKEGQNVTLSCEQNLNHDAMYWYRQDPGQGLRLIYYSQIVNDFQKGDIAEGYSVSREKKESFPLTVTSAQKNPTAFYLCASSPGQGTSYEQYFGPGTRLTVT.

V usage is TRBV7-8 and J usage is TRBJ1-1, with TRBD1 matching 9 bases. This CDR3 comprises 16 residues. The V gene's germline CDR1 is SGHVS and CDR2 FQNEAQ. Unmatched junction bases numbered 8, after V lost 6 bases and J lost 0 bases. CDR3 sequence: CASRRGQGNMNTEAFF. The CDR3, as DNA: TGTGCCAGCAGACGAGGACAGGGGAACATGAACACTGAAGCTTTCTTT. Using reference TRBV7-8 and TRBJ1-1 for the parts outside the CDR3, the full variable domain is GAGVSQSPRYKVAKRGQDVALRCDPISGHVSLFWYQQALGQGPEFLTYFQNEAQLDKSGLPSDRFFAERPEGSVSTLKIQRTQQEDSAVYLCASRRGQGNMNTEAFFGQGTRLTVV.

Comments on this clone: The germline gene is not matched at one end of the junction; a read error may be the cause. The chain links TRBV30 to TRBJ1-2, with 7 bases aligning to TRBD1. Germline V CDR1 and CDR2: GTSNPN, SVGIG (reference sequence). This CDR3 has 14 amino acids. The CDR3 here is CAWSVLRQGTNPDF. The CDR3 region has the DNA TGTGCCTGGAGTGTTCTACGACAGGGAACTAACCCAGACTTC.

The gene calls are TRBV6-1 and TRBJ2-3, with D tentatively TRBD2 (5 bases). From germline, CDR1 is MNHNS and CDR2 SASEGT. The CDR3 runs 14 residues. Trimming stripped 6 bases from V and 6 bases from J, with 16 bases between. The CDR3 is CASSPEGGWDTQYF. The CDR3 DNA is TGTGCCAGCAGCCCCGAGGGTGGCTGGGATACGCAGTATTTT.

V usage is TRBV2 and J usage is TRBJ2-2; the match to TRBD2 covers 7 bases. The J segment lost 2 bases and the V segment lost 8 bases, leaving 2 bases of the junction unmatched. Germline V gene sequence: CDR1 SNHLY, CDR2 FYNNEI. The CDR3 is 13 residues long. CDR3 in amino acids: CASRAGNTGELFF. In nucleotides, the CDR3 is TGTGCCAGCCGAGCGGGAAACACCGGGGAGCTGTTTTTT.